These 27 T cell receptor beta chains share one sample of origin, sequenced in a study of shared clonotypes between healthy human individuals. The data were produced by immunoSEQ multiplex PCR, yet TCRdb's version contains in-frame clones alone and is incomplete. The data contain over a million clones, about 96% of them seen just once; the ten biggest clones take up roughly 1.2%. Sequenced input: naive CD4+ T cells sorted from blood. Subset in this sample: CD45RA+ positively selected. These receptors were obtained from a man aged 25 to 40 in good health.

The sample holds one count of this clone. The chain carries TRBV27 and TRBJ2-1, with D possibly matching TRBD2 (7 bases). This CDR3 is built from 15 residues. V gave up 5 bases and J gave up 9 bases, with 20 bases separating them. In germline, CDR1 is MNHEY, CDR2 SMNVEV (reference sequence). CDR3 coding DNA: TGTGCCAGCAGTCCCCATACAGGGTCGGGGGGTGAGCAGTTCTTC. Translation gives CASSPHTGSGGEQFF.

V gene TRBV10-3 combines with J gene TRBJ2-1, with D hard to call. V shed 4 bases and J shed 3 bases, with 10 bases lying between them. The germline V gene encodes CDR1 ENHRY and CDR2 SYGVKD. CDR3 length equals 14 residues. CDR3 protein: CAISVDLNYNEQFF. The CDR3, as DNA: TGTGCCATCAGTGTGGACCTAAACTACAATGAGCAGTTCTTC.

V gene TRBV11-3 combines with J gene TRBJ2-7, with 10 nucleotides matching TRBD1. There are 14 residues in the CDR3. In germline, CDR1 is SGHNT, CDR2 YENEEA. V was clipped by 5 bases and J by 3 bases; unmatched bases: 4. The CDR3 reads CASSLGQGNYEQYF. The CDR3 DNA sequence: TGTGCCAGCAGCCTGGGACAGGGGAACTACGAGCAGTACTTC.

CDR3 residues: CASIKLANLYNEQFF. As DNA, the CDR3 is TGTGCCAGCATTAAACTCGCCAACCTCTACAATGAGCAGTTCTTC. The rearrangement uses TRBV28 and TRBJ2-1; no clear D. V dropped 7 bases and J dropped 3 bases, with 16 bases sitting between them. Looked up from germline, CDR1 is MDHEN and CDR2 is SYDVKM. This CDR3 has 15 amino acids.

This chain uses TRBV10-1 with TRBJ2-7, with 7 bases matching TRBD1. This CDR3 contains 17 residues. The trim removed 1 base at V and 2 bases at J, leaving 11 bases unmatched. Per the germline V gene, CDR1 is WNHNN and CDR2 is SYGVQD (reference sequence). As DNA, the CDR3 is TGCGCCAGCAGTGAGTACAGGGGCGTAGGTACGGCCTACGAGCAGTACTTC. It encodes CASSEYRGVGTAYEQYF.

The chain couples TRBV20-1 to TRBJ2-5; D is ambiguous. This CDR3 is built from 11 residues. Looked up from germline, CDR1 is DFQATT and CDR2 is SNEGSKA (reference sequence). The V gene lost 4 bases and the J gene lost 5 bases, with 8 bases spanning the gap. The CDR3 bases are TGCAGTGCTACCGATCGGGAGACCCAGTACTTC. This sequence encodes CSATDRETQYF.

Written as DNA, the CDR3 is TGTGCCAGCAGTAGGACAGCGCAAATTGATAACATTCAGTACTTC. Its translation is CASSRTAQIDNIQYF. The chain combines TRBV2 with TRBJ2-4, with TRBD1 as a possible D gene (6 bases). V lost 5 bases and J 7 bases, leaving 18 bases between the germline ends. CDR3 length equals 15 residues. The germline V gene has CDR1 SNHLY and CDR2 FYNNEI.

V gene TRBV28 combines with J gene TRBJ1-1, with 7 nucleotides matching TRBD1. The V gene's germline CDR1 is MDHEN and CDR2 SYDVKM. With V trimmed by 3 bases and J by 11 bases, 12 bases remained unmatched. This CDR3 spans 14 amino acids. Written as DNA, the CDR3 is TGTGCCAGCAGTTTGCAGGGGGATTATGGTACGGCTTTCTTT. Protein product: CASSLQGDYGTAFF.

V is TRBV19 and J is TRBJ2-6; unclear D gene. The CDR3 loop spans 14 amino acids. V was clipped by 7 bases and J by 6 bases, with 13 bases between them. CDR1 and CDR2 (germline): LNHDA, SQIVND (reference sequence). The CDR3 is CASNRPQVANVLTF. The CDR3 nucleotides are TGTGCCAGTAATCGCCCTCAGGTGGCCAACGTCCTGACTTTC. Together with reference TRBV19 and TRBJ2-6, the CDR3 gives the full variable domain: DGGITQSPKYLFRKEGQNVTLSCEQNLNHDAMYWYRQDPGQGLRLIYYSQIVNDFQKGDIAEGYSVSREKKESFPLTVTSAQKNPTAFYLCASNRPQVANVLTFGAGSRLTVL.

The V gene is TRBV20-1, the J gene TRBJ2-1; TRBD2 might be the D (6 bases). Deletions cut 5 bases from V and 9 bases from J, with 11 bases between. Germline CDR1 is DFQATT and CDR2 is SNEGSKA (reference sequence). The CDR3 covers 11 residues. The CDR3 sequence is CSAGGESEQFF. CDR3 in DNA: TGCAGTGCTGGAGGGGAGAGTGAGCAGTTCTTC.

The CDR3, as DNA: TGTGCCAGCAGTGCACTAGCGGGAGGGCCGATGGATACGCAGTATTTT. Translation: CASSALAGGPMDTQYF. The chain combines TRBV6-1 with TRBJ2-3, with 13 nucleotides matching TRBD2. The germline V gene encodes CDR1 MNHNS and CDR2 SASEGT. The CDR3 consists of 16 residues. V dropped 4 bases and J dropped 6; count of bases not matched to a gene: 7.

As concerns this clone: Other DNA sequences in the sample encode the same CDR3. This chain connects TRBV5-1 to TRBJ2-2; D is unresolved. V was clipped by 4 bases and J by 2 bases, with 9 bases between them. Germline V gene sequence: CDR1 SGHRS, CDR2 YFSETQ. The CDR3 consists of 14 residues. The DNA for the CDR3 is TGCGCCAGCAGCCTTCTCGCCAACACCGGGGAGCTGTTTTTT. It translates to CASSLLANTGELFF.

In DNA, the CDR3 is TGCGCCAGCAGACCCTGGGGGACTAGCGGGACTTATTACAATGAGCAGTTCTTC. This gives the protein CASRPWGTSGTYYNEQFF. The chain couples TRBV10-2 to TRBJ2-1; 13 bases align to TRBD2. V lost 6 bases and J lost 4; bases outside the gene matches: 12. Germline CDR1 and CDR2: WSHSY and SAAADI. The CDR3 length is 18 residues.

This clone was picked up one time. The chain recombines TRBV20-1 with TRBJ2-3; D call uncertain. Per the germline V gene, CDR1 is DFQATT and CDR2 is SNEGSKA (reference sequence). The V end lost 6 bases, the J end lost 5 bases, and 9 bases lay between the germline ends. This CDR3 spans 11 amino acids. The CDR3 region has the DNA TGCAGTGCCCCCCTTTTAGATACGCAGTATTTT. This encodes CSAPLLDTQYF.

The chain couples TRBV4-1 to TRBJ2-7, with no clear D. V gave up 0 bases and J gave up 3 bases, with 15 bases separating them. The CDR3 sequence is 16 residues long. Germline V CDR1 and CDR2: MGHRA, YSYEKL. CDR3 nucleotides: TGCGCCAGCAGCCAAGAAACCCCTGGGGTCCTCTACGAGCAGTACTTC. Its translation is CASSQETPGVLYEQYF.

This clone was observed a handful of times. The V call is TRBV18, the J call TRBJ2-3; TRBD2 agrees at 9 bases. The V gene end was trimmed by 5 bases and the J gene end by 3 bases; junction bases not matched to a gene: 6. The CDR3 length is 15 residues. The germline gives CDR1 KGHSH, CDR2 LQKENI. Here the CDR3 reads CASSDSLAGTDTQYF. The CDR3 coding sequence is TGTGCCAGCTCAGACTCCCTAGCGGGGACAGATACGCAGTATTTT.

V and J are TRBV18 and TRBJ2-7; 8 bases map to TRBD1. Unmatched junction bases numbered 8, after V lost 4 bases and J lost 3 bases. Germline loops: CDR1 KGHSH, CDR2 LQKENI. This CDR3 has 15 residues. CDR3 in DNA: TGTGCCAGCTCACATTCCGACAGGGGAGACTACGAGCAGTACTTC. Amino acid sequence: CASSHSDRGDYEQYF.

This chain connects TRBV27 to TRBJ1-4; TRBD1 agrees at 9 bases. The CDR3 is 14 residues long. The V segment lost 6 bases and the J segment 8 bases; nucleotides outside the gene matches: 7. CDR1 is MNHEY and CDR2 is SMNVEV in the germline V gene (reference sequence). CDR3 nucleotides: TGTGCCAGCAGGATACAGGGGGCGCGGGAAAAACTGTTTTTT. This codes for CASRIQGAREKLFF.

The V call is TRBV18, the J call TRBJ2-1; possible D gene TRBD1, 5 bases. This CDR3 has 14 amino acids. V was cut by 3 bases and J by 4 bases, with 10 bases left in between. Germline values: CDR1 KGHSH, CDR2 LQKENI. CDR3 sequence (DNA): TGTGCCAGCTCACCGGCGAGACAGTACAATGAGCAGTTCTTC. Protein sequence: CASSPARQYNEQFF. Using reference TRBV18 and TRBJ2-1 for the parts outside the CDR3, the full variable domain is NAGVMQNPRHLVRRRGQEARLRCSPMKGHSHVYWYRQLPEEGLKFMVYLQKENIIDESGMPKERFSAEFPKEGPSILRIQQVVRGDSAAYFCASSPARQYNEQFFGPGTRLTVL.

This chain links TRBV27 with TRBJ1-2; 8 bases agree with TRBD1. This CDR3 contains 14 residues. V was clipped by 6 bases and J by 5 bases; unmatched bases: 8. Per germline, CDR1 MNHEY and CDR2 SMNVEV (reference sequence). CDR3 loop: CASSHGTGDYGYTF. In nucleotides, the CDR3 is TGTGCCAGCAGCCATGGGACAGGTGATTATGGCTACACCTTC.

As regards this clone: Other nucleotide sequences from this sample produce the same CDR3. This chain connects TRBV6-5 to TRBJ2-5; TRBD1 aligns across 7 bases. Trimming at V came to 4 bases and at J to 5 bases, leaving 4 bases not matched to a gene. CDR3 length equals 13 residues. Germline CDR1 and CDR2: MNHEY and SVGAGI. CDR3 loop: CASSSDRLETQYF. The CDR3 DNA reads as TGTGCCAGCAGTTCGGACAGGCTTGAGACCCAGTACTTC.

This chain connects TRBV4-3 to TRBJ2-7; D not certain. CDR1 and CDR2 from the germline V gene are LGHNA and YSLEER. This CDR3 has 14 residues. The V end lost 4 bases, the J end lost 2 bases, and 12 bases lay between the germline ends. Here the CDR3 DNA reads TGCGCCAGCAGCCGTGACGCGATTACCTACGAGCAGTACTTC. Protein: CASSRDAITYEQYF.

The rearrangement links TRBV7-9 to TRBJ2-7; 7 positions agree with TRBD1. This CDR3 region has 16 residues. Germline loops: CDR1 SEHNR, CDR2 FQNEAQ (reference sequence). The trim removed 5 bases at V and 0 bases at J, leaving 10 bases unmatched. The CDR3 DNA sequence: TGTGCCAGCAGCCCACCTCGACAGGGTTTCTCCTACGAGCAGTACTTC. This sequence encodes CASSPPRQGFSYEQYF. The whole variable domain, remainder taken from reference TRBV7-9 and TRBJ2-7, is DTGVSQNPRHKITKRGQNVTFRCDPISEHNRLYWYRQTLGQGPEFLTYFQNEAQLEKSRLLSDRFSAERPKGSFSTLEIQRTEQGDSAMYLCASSPPRQGFSYEQYFGPGTRLTVT.

V is TRBV6-5 and J is TRBJ2-7; 7 bases align to TRBD1. Losses at the gene ends were 2 bases for V and 4 bases for J; bases not matched to a gene: 2. The CDR3 spans 13 residues. Germline V gives CDR1 MNHEY, CDR2 SVGAGI. The CDR3 sequence: CASSYPGQYEQYF. CDR3 bases: TGTGCCAGCAGTTACCCGGGACAGTACGAGCAGTACTTC.

The chain uses TRBV18 and TRBJ2-1; D may be TRBD1 (6 bases). The length of the CDR3 is 17 residues. Deletions cut 3 bases from V and 8 bases from J, with 23 bases between. Germline V gives CDR1 KGHSH, CDR2 LQKENI. CDR3: CASSPAGAGVPGDEQFF. The CDR3 DNA sequence: TGTGCCAGCTCACCCGCCGGAGCAGGGGTACCCGGGGATGAGCAGTTCTTC.

This chain links TRBV27 with TRBJ2-1; 8 bases map to TRBD2. Germline V lookup: CDR1 MNHEY, CDR2 SMNVEV (reference sequence). The V segment lost 2 bases and the J segment 7 bases; nucleotides outside the gene matches: 13. CDR3 size: 17 residues. In DNA form, the CDR3 reads TGTGCCAGCAGTTTACTAGGGATTAGCGGGATGGGGAATGAGCAGTTCTTC. This gives the protein CASSLLGISGMGNEQFF.

This clone was counted a single time. The chain couples TRBV9 to TRBJ2-7; 8 nucleotides line up with TRBD1. V lost 4 bases to trimming and J lost 0 bases; unmatched junction nucleotides: 9. CDR1 and CDR2 (germline): SGDLS, YYNGEE. This CDR3 comprises 16 residues. The CDR3: CASSTGQGASSYEQYF. DNA for the CDR3: TGTGCCAGCAGCACAGGACAGGGTGCTAGCTCCTACGAGCAGTACTTC.